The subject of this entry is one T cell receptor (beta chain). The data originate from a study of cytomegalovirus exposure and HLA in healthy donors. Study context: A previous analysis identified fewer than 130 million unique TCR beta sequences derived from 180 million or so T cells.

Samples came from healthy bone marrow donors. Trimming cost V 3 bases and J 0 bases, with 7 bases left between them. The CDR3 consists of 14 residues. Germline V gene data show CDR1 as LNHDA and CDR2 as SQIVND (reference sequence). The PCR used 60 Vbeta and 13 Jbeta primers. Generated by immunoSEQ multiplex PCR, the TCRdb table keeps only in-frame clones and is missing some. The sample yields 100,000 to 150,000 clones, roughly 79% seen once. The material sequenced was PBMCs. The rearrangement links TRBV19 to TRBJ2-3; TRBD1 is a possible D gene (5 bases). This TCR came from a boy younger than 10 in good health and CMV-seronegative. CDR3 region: CASSMPGSTDTQYF. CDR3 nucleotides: TGTGCCAGTAGTATGCCAGGGAGCACAGATACGCAGTATTTT.